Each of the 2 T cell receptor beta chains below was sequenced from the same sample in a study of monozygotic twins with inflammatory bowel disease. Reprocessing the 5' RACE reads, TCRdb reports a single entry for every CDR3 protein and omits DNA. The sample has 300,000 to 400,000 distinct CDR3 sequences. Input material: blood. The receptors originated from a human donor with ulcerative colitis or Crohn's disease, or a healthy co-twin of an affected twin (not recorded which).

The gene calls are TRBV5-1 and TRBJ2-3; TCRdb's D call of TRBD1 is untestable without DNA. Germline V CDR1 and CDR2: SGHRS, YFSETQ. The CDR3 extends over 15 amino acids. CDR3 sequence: CASSPGRGIRDTQYF.

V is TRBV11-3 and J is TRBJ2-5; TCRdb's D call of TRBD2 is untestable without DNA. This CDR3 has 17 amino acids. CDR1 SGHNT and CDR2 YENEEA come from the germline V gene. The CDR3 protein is CASSPGVAGGTRETQYF.